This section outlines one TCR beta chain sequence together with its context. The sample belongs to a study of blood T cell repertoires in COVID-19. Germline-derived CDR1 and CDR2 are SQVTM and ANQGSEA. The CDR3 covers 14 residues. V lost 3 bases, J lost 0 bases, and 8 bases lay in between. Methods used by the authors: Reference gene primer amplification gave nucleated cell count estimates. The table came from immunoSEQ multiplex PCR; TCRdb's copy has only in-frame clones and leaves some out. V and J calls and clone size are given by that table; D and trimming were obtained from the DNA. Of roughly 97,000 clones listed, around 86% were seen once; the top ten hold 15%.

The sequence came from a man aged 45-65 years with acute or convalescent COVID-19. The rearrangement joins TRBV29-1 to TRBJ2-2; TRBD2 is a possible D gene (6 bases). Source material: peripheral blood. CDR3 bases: TGCAGCGTTGATCGGGGGACGAACACCGGGGAGCTGTTTTTT. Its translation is CSVDRGTNTGELFF.